The 28 T cell receptor beta chains below all came from one sample that was sequenced in a study of shared clonotypes between healthy human individuals. Method: immunoSEQ multiplex PCR; TCRdb's copy keeps in-frame clones and lacks some. The sample shows some 2,100,000 clones, 95% of them seen only once. The sample was naive CD4+ T cells sorted from blood. Subset here: CD45RA+ positively selected. Receptor source: a man aged 18 to 30 in good health.

This clone was picked up a small number of times. The rearrangement links TRBV11-2 to TRBJ1-4; a possible D gene is TRBD1 (5 bases). CDR1 is SGHAT, CDR2 FQNNGV, per germline. The CDR3 is 13 amino acids. V lost 10 bases and J lost 5, with 14 bases in between. The CDR3 DNA sequence: TGTGCCACCGGTCAGGGACCGAATGAAAAACTGTTTTTT. Amino acids: CATGQGPNEKLFF.

The V and J genes are TRBV19 and TRBJ2-5; 7 bases line up with TRBD2. Looked up from germline, CDR1 is LNHDA and CDR2 is SQIVND (reference sequence). Trimming removed 6 bases from V and 5 bases from J; junction bases left unmatched: 9. The CDR3 has 14 residues. For the CDR3, the DNA is TGTGCCAGTAGCACCGGACTAGTGAGTGAGACCCAGTACTTC. It is translated as CASSTGLVSETQYF.

The rearrangement joins TRBV7-9 to TRBJ2-1; 11 positions agree with TRBD2. V shed 6 bases, J shed 4 bases, and the junction held 8 bases outside the gene matches. Per the germline V gene, CDR1 is SEHNR and CDR2 is FQNEAQ (reference sequence). CDR3 length: 16 amino acids. CDR3 sequence reads: CASRIAGGTDYNEQFF. The CDR3 DNA reads TGTGCCAGCAGAATAGCGGGAGGGACAGATTACAATGAGCAGTTCTTC.

This rearrangement joins TRBV7-3 to TRBJ2-1, with 15 nucleotides matching TRBD2. From germline, CDR1 is SGHTA and CDR2 FQGTGA. This CDR3 contains 18 residues. Trimming removed 5 bases from V and 2 bases from J; junction bases left unmatched: 7. The CDR3 sequence is CASSLGLAGGLAYNEQFF. CDR3 nucleotide sequence: TGTGCCAGCAGCCTCGGACTAGCGGGGGGGCTGGCCTACAATGAGCAGTTCTTC.

The gene calls are TRBV5-1 and TRBJ1-1; tentatively, D is TRBD1 (5 bases). Germline V gene lookup returns CDR1 SGHRS and CDR2 YFSETQ. The V end lost 6 bases, the J end lost 2 bases, and 8 bases lay between the germline ends. The CDR3 loop spans 12 amino acids. CDR3 sequence reads: CASKDTNTEAFF. CDR3 DNA: TGCGCCAGCAAGGACACTAACACTGAAGCTTTCTTT.

V is TRBV7-2 and J is TRBJ1-3, with a tentative D call TRBD1 (6 bases). The CDR3 sequence is 15 residues long. The germline gives CDR1 SGHTA, CDR2 FQGNSA. The V and J ends lost 7 bases and 0 bases respectively, with 13 bases between them. The CDR3 spells CASTLRTASGNTIYF. The DNA of the CDR3 is TGTGCCAGCACCCTAAGGACAGCCTCTGGAAACACCATATATTTT.

The CDR3 sequence: CASSESGTGSVEQYF. The CDR3, as DNA: TGTGCCAGCAGTGAATCGGGGACAGGGAGCGTCGAGCAGTACTTC. The chain carries TRBV25-1 and TRBJ2-7; 9 nucleotides agree with TRBD1. Germline loops: CDR1 MGHDK, CDR2 SYGVNS. The CDR3 covers 15 residues. Losses at the gene ends were 1 base for V and 6 bases for J; bases not matched to a gene: 7.

The genes are TRBV27 and TRBJ1-2, with 12 positions matching TRBD1. V lost 5 bases, J lost 7 bases, and 8 bases stayed unmatched. This CDR3 contains 15 residues. The germline CDR1 and CDR2 sequences are MNHEY and SMNVEV (reference sequence). CDR3 loop: CASSGPGQGATGYTF. In nucleotides, the CDR3 is TGTGCCAGCAGTGGACCGGGACAGGGGGCGACTGGCTACACCTTC.

This chain joins TRBV28 and TRBJ1-6; D remains unclear. V was pared by 5 bases and J by 8 bases, with 10 bases between. Germline V lookup: CDR1 MDHEN, CDR2 SYDVKM. There are 13 residues in the CDR3. CDR3 loop: CASSVGWHSPLHF. In DNA, the CDR3 is TGTGCCAGCAGTGTGGGGTGGCATTCACCCCTCCACTTT.

The chain recombines TRBV7-9 with TRBJ1-2; 8 bases agree with TRBD1. CDR1 is SEHNR, CDR2 FQNEAQ, per germline (reference sequence). The CDR3 is 14 amino acids. Unmatched junction bases numbered 2, after V lost 1 base and J lost 4 bases. This CDR3 reads CASSLGDRSYGYTF. CDR3 coding DNA: TGTGCCAGCAGCTTAGGGGACAGGTCCTATGGCTACACCTTC.

The chain couples TRBV7-9 to TRBJ2-1; D remains unclear. There are 16 residues in the CDR3. The V end lost 1 base, the J end lost 8 bases, and 18 bases lay between the germline ends. The germline CDR1 and CDR2 sequences are SEHNR and FQNEAQ (reference sequence). The CDR3 loop is CASSLGPHGELHEQFF. The CDR3 coding sequence is TGTGCCAGCAGCTTAGGCCCCCACGGTGAGCTCCATGAGCAGTTCTTC.

This chain connects TRBV5-1 to TRBJ2-3; 7 bases match TRBD2. The CDR3 loop spans 16 amino acids. Germline assignment: CDR1 SGHRS and CDR2 YFSETQ. The ends lost 0 bases at V and 2 bases at J; junction bases unmatched: 6. Written as DNA, the CDR3 is TGCGCCAGCAGCTTGGCCCGACTAGCTGTCACAGATACGCAGTATTTT. Amino acids: CASSLARLAVTDTQYF. The entire variable domain, with the rest obtained from reference TRBV5-1 and TRBJ2-3, is as follows: KAGVTQTPRYLIKTRGQQVTLSCSPISGHRSVSWYQQTPGQGLQFLFEYFSETQRNKGNFPGRFSGRQFSNSRSEMNVSTLELGDSALYLCASSLARLAVTDTQYFGPGTRLTVL.

The chain employs TRBV6-1 and TRBJ2-6; D gene ambiguous. Trimming stripped 7 bases from V and 2 bases from J, with 6 bases between. The CDR3 contains 13 residues. Looked up from germline, CDR1 is MNHNS and CDR2 is SASEGT. CDR3 nucleotide sequence: TGTGCCAGCAAAAATCCTGGGGCCAACGTCCTGACTTTC. It translates to CASKNPGANVLTF.

The chain employs TRBV5-4 and TRBJ2-5; D possibly corresponds to TRBD2 (5 bases). The germline gives CDR1 SGHNT, CDR2 YYREEE (reference sequence). The length of the CDR3 is 13 residues. Trimming took 0 bases from V and 5 from J, leaving 8 bases between them. CDR3 protein: CASSLGWRETQYF. For the CDR3, the DNA is TGTGCCAGCAGCTTGGGGTGGAGGGAGACCCAGTACTTC. Complete variable domain (other parts from reference TRBV5-4 and TRBJ2-5): ETGVTQSPTHLIKTRGQQVTLRCSSQSGHNTVSWYQQALGQGPQFIFQYYREEENGRGNFPPRFSGLQFPNYSSELNVNALELDDSALYLCASSLGWRETQYFGPGTRLLVL.

The chain carries TRBV4-3 and TRBJ2-1; maybe TRBD2 (5 bases). CDR3 length: 19 amino acids. Between the trimmed V and J ends, which lost 0 bases and 0 bases, there was a span of 18 bases. From germline, CDR1 is LGHNA and CDR2 YSLEER. The CDR3 DNA follows: TGCGCCAGCAGCCAAGATCATTCTTCCGGTGGGAGCTCCTACAATGAGCAGTTCTTC. Amino acids: CASSQDHSSGGSSYNEQFF.

The chain employs TRBV5-1 and TRBJ2-7; TRBD2 might be the D (6 bases). Germline CDR1 is SGHRS and CDR2 is YFSETQ. The V end was cut by 7 bases, the J end by 1 base, with 18 bases between. The CDR3 contains 15 residues. CDR3 protein: CASYPGGGGSYEQYF. The DNA of the CDR3 is TGCGCCAGCTATCCCGGGGGAGGAGGTTCCTACGAGCAGTACTTC.

The V and J genes are TRBV28 and TRBJ1-1, with 9 bases lining up with TRBD1. The CDR3 runs 16 residues. Germline trimming cut 5 bases from V and 5 bases from J; bases unmatched to any gene: 12. Germline values: CDR1 MDHEN, CDR2 SYDVKM. DNA of the CDR3: TGTGCCAGCAGTCCACCCCACGGGACAGGGAAGACTGAAGCTTTCTTT. It codes for CASSPPHGTGKTEAFF.

The chain has TRBV6-6 and TRBJ2-2; the D is unclear. Per the germline V gene, CDR1 is MNHNY and CDR2 is SVGAGI (reference sequence). The CDR3 length is 14 residues. The V and J ends lost 6 bases and 1 base respectively, with 9 bases between them. CDR3: CASRRVGNTGELFF. Here the CDR3 DNA reads TGTGCCAGCAGAAGGGTCGGGAACACCGGGGAGCTGTTTTTT.

The chain recombines TRBV30 with TRBJ1-5, with D perhaps matching TRBD1 (5 bases). There are 15 residues in the CDR3. From germline, CDR1 is GTSNPN and CDR2 SVGIG (reference sequence). V was shortened by 2 bases and J by 0 bases, with 11 bases between the two germline ends. CDR3 sequence: CAWSPGLYSNQPQHF. CDR3 sequence (DNA): TGTGCCTGGAGTCCGGGACTTTATAGCAATCAGCCCCAGCATTTT.

This clone has just one count. This rearrangement joins TRBV5-1 to TRBJ1-2; D unresolved. The germline V gene has CDR1 SGHRS and CDR2 YFSETQ. CDR3 size: 13 residues. Trimming left V 0 bases short and J 3 bases short, with 6 bases between. CDR3 region: CASSLDMDYGYTF. As DNA, the CDR3 is TGCGCCAGCAGCTTGGATATGGACTATGGCTACACCTTC.

The rearrangement uses TRBV10-2 and TRBJ1-3; a weak D match, TRBD1 (5 bases). Between the trimmed V and J ends, which lost 5 bases and 0 bases, there was a span of 11 bases. Germline CDR1 and CDR2: WSHSY and SAAADI. The CDR3 has 15 amino acids. The CDR3, as DNA: TGCGCCAGCAGTTTCGACAGTTTCTCTGGAAACACCATATATTTT. Amino acids: CASSFDSFSGNTIYF.

The rearrangement uses TRBV9 and TRBJ2-2; TRBD1 agrees at 8 bases. Looked up from germline, CDR1 is SGDLS and CDR2 is YYNGEE. CDR3 length: 16 amino acids. The V gene end was trimmed by 3 bases and the J gene end by 0 bases; junction bases not matched to a gene: 4. The CDR3 sequence: CASSGRTGPNTGELFF. CDR3 nucleotides: TGTGCCAGCAGCGGGAGGACAGGGCCGAACACCGGGGAGCTGTTTTTT. Full variable domain (missing parts from reference TRBV9 and TRBJ2-2): DSGVTQTPKHLITATGQRVTLRCSPRSGDLSVYWYQQSLDQGLQFLIQYYNGEERAKGNILERFSAQQFPDLHSELNLSSLELGDSALYFCASSGRTGPNTGELFFGEGSRLTVL.

Points on this clone: The same CDR3 can be traced to other DNA sequences in this sample. The J gene is TRBJ2-7, the V gene TRBV6-5, with TRBD1 identical over 10 bases. Germline CDR1 and CDR2: MNHEY and SVGAGI. The CDR3 contains 15 residues. The V and J ends lost 6 bases and 3 bases, in that order; junction bases with no gene match: 8. Here the CDR3 reads CASSRAGQGSYEQYF. Here the CDR3 DNA reads TGTGCCAGCAGCCGGGCGGGACAGGGGAGCTACGAGCAGTACTTC.

This chain uses TRBV28 with TRBJ1-5, with 7 bases aligning to TRBD1. The ends lost 5 bases at V and 2 bases at J; junction bases unmatched: 9. Germline-derived CDR1 and CDR2 are MDHEN and SYDVKM. The CDR3 is 16 residues long. The CDR3 nucleotides are TGTGCCAGCAGTCAGGGGGACCGCCGGGGCAATCAGCCCCAGCATTTT. Translated, it gives CASSQGDRRGNQPQHF.

This chain links TRBV4-1 with TRBJ1-2; D is ambiguous. Germline loops: CDR1 MGHRA, CDR2 YSYEKL. CDR3 length equals 13 residues. V dropped 4 bases and J dropped 3 bases, with 9 bases sitting between them. CDR3 in DNA: TGCGCCAGCAGCCGAGGAGATTACTATGGCTACACCTTC. As protein: CASSRGDYYGYTF.

The gene calls are TRBV6-1 and TRBJ1-2, with a possible D match to TRBD1 (5 bases). Looked up from germline, CDR1 is MNHNS and CDR2 is SASEGT. The germline V and J ends were trimmed by 7 bases and 2 bases, with 14 bases remaining between them. The CDR3 runs to 14 residues. The CDR3 region is CASIPPAGNYGYTF. The CDR3 DNA reads as TGTGCCAGCATACCGCCCGCAGGGAACTATGGCTACACCTTC.

The chain uses TRBV19 and TRBJ2-2; either TRBD1 or TRBD2 may supply D (5 bases each). CDR3 length: 15 amino acids. The germline CDR1 and CDR2 sequences are LNHDA and SQIVND (reference sequence). V lost 8 bases and J lost 4, with 17 bases in between. The CDR3 DNA reads as TGTGCCAGTGACAGCCGGGACCCCCGCACCGGGGAGCTGTTTTTT. Its protein product is CASDSRDPRTGELFF.

This rearrangement joins TRBV6-9 to TRBJ2-7, with 7 positions matching TRBD1. CDR3 length equals 16 residues. Trimming cost V 0 bases and J 4 bases; bases outside gene matches: 9. Germline lookup yields CDR1 MNHGY and CDR2 SVAAGI. The CDR3 region has the DNA TGTGCCAGCAGTTATTCTACCCTGACAGGGATTTACGAGCAGTACTTC. It translates to CASSYSTLTGIYEQYF.